This T cell receptor beta chain emerged from a study of T-cell memory formation after mild COVID-19. Study background: Largely donor-specific TCR clusters were found.

Broader study findings: Day 15 to 85 contractors were CD4/CD8 balanced; later expanders leaned CD4+.

One entry per CDR3 protein results from TCRdb running MiXCR on the 5' RACE reads. The sample shows roughly 350,000 distinct CDR3 sequences, over 20% of them seen only once. CDR1 is GTSNPN and CDR2 is SVGIG in the germline V gene (reference sequence). This CDR3 has 10 amino acids. V lost 3 bases and J 15 bases, leaving 12 bases between the germline ends. On this clonotype: Its antigen is not identified.

This sequence originates from an adult woman who had mild COVID-19 (a few samples of this study predate the infection). Cell type and time point are not known. Sequenced material: PBMCs or a T cell subset sorted from them (not recorded which). The V gene is TRBV30, the J gene TRBJ2-1; D ambiguous. CDR3 sequence reads: CAWRCCAGFF. The CDR3 DNA reads TGTGCCTGGAGATGCTGCGCAGGGTTCTTC.